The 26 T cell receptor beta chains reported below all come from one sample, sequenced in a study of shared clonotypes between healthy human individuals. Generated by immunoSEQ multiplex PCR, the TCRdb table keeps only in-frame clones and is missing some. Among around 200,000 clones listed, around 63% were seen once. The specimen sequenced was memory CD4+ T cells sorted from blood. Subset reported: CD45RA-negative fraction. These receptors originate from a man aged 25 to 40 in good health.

In DNA form, the CDR3 reads TGTGCCAGCAGCGTAGGGGAGACCTACAATGAGCAGTTCTTC. It specifies CASSVGETYNEQFF. The chain employs TRBV9 and TRBJ2-1; TRBD2 is a possible D gene (5 bases). V was shortened by 0 bases and J by 2 bases, with 6 bases between the two germline ends. Germline V gene data show CDR1 as SGDLS and CDR2 as YYNGEE. CDR3 length: 14 residues.

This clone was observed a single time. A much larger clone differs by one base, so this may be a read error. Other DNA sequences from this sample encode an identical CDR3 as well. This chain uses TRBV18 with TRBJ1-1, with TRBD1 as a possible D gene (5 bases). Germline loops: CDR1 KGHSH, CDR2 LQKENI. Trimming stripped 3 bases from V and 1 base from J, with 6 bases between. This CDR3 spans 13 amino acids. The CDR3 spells CASSPGQNTEAFF. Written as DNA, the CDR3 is TGTGCCAGCTCACCCGGACAGAACACTGAAGCTTTCTTT.

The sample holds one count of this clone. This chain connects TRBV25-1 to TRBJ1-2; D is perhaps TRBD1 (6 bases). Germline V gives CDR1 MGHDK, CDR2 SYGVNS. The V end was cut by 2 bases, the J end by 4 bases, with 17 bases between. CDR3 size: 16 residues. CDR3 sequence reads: CASSESPGRGGYGYTF. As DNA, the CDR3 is TGTGCCAGCAGTGAAAGCCCCGGCAGGGGAGGCTATGGCTACACCTTC.

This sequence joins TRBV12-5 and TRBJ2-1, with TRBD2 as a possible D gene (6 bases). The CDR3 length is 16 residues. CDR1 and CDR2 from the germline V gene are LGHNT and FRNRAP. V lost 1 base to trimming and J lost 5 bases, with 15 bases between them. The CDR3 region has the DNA TGTGCTAGTGGTTTGGAAATAGGACTACCCAACAATGAGCAGTTCTTC. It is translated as CASGLEIGLPNNEQFF.

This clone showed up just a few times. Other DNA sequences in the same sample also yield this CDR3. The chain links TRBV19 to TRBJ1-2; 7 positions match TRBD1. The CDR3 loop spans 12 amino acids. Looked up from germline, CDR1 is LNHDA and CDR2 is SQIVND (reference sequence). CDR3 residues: CAHWDSNYGYTF. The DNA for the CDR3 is TGTGCTCACTGGGACAGCAACTATGGCTACACCTTC.

DNA of the CDR3: TGTGCCAGCAGCCCGAGACTAGAGGGGCGGAGACCGAACACCGGGGAGCTGTTTTTT. Its protein product is CASSPRLEGRRPNTGELFF. The chain carries TRBV9 and TRBJ2-2; D might be TRBD2 (6 bases). Germline V gene lookup returns CDR1 SGDLS and CDR2 YYNGEE. V dropped 4 bases and J dropped 0 bases, with 22 bases sitting between them. The length of the CDR3 is 19 residues.

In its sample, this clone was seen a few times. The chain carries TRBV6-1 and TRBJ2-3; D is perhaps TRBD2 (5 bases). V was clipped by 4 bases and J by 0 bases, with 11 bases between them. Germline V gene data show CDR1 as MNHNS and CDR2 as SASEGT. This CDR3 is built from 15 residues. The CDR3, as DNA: TGTGCCAGCAGTGGAGAGGGCCGGAGCACAGATACGCAGTATTTT. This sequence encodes CASSGEGRSTDTQYF.

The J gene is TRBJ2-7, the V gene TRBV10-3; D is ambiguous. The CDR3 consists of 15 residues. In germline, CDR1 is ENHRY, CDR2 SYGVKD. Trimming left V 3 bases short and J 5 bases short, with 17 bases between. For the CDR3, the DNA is TGTGCCATCAGTGAAAGGTCTCAGGTACGAAACGAGCAGTACTTC. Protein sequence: CAISERSQVRNEQYF.

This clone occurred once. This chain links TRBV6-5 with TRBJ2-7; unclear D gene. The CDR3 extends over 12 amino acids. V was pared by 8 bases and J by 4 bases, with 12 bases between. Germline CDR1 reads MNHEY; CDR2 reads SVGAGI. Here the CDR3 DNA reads TGTGCCAGCTTGGTCGGTGGATACGAGCAGTACTTC. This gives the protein CASLVGGYEQYF.

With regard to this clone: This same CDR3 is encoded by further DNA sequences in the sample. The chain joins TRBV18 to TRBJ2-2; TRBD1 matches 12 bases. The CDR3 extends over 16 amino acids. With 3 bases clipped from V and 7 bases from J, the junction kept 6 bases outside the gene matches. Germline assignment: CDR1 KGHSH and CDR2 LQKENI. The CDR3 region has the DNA TGTGCCAGCTCACCCCCGGGACAGGGGGCCGGCGGGGAGCTGTTTTTT. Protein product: CASSPPGQGAGGELFF. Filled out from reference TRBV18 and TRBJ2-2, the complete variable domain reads NAGVMQNPRHLVRRRGQEARLRCSPMKGHSHVYWYRQLPEEGLKFMVYLQKENIIDESGMPKERFSAEFPKEGPSILRIQQVVRGDSAAYFCASSPPGQGAGGELFFGEGSRLTVL.

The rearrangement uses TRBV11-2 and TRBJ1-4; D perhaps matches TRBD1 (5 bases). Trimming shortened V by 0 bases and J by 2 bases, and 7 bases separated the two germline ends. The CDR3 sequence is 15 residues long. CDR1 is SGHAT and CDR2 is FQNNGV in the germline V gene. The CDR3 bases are TGTGCCAGCAGCTTAGACCCAGGGACTAATGAAAAACTGTTTTTT. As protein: CASSLDPGTNEKLFF.

The CDR3 DNA is TGTGCCAGCTCCCCCCTGGCAACGAACACCGGGGAGCTGTTTTTT. Translation: CASSPLATNTGELFF. The chain joins TRBV27 to TRBJ2-2, with no clear D. This CDR3 contains 15 residues. Germline CDR1 MNHEY, CDR2 SMNVEV (reference sequence). The germline V and J ends were trimmed by 8 bases and 0 bases, with 13 bases remaining between them.

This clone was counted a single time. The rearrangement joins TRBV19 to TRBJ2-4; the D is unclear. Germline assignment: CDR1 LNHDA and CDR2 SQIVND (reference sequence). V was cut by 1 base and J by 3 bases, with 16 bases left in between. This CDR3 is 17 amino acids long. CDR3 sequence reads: CASSIVTPFWGKNIQYF. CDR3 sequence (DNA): TGTGCCAGTAGTATAGTGACACCCTTCTGGGGCAAAAACATTCAGTACTTC.

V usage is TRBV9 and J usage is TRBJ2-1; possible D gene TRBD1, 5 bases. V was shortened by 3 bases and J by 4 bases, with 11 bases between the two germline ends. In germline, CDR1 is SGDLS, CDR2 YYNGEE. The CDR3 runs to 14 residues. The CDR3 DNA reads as TGTGCCAGCAGCGAGAAGACAGCTTACAATGAGCAGTTCTTC. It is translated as CASSEKTAYNEQFF.

The chain's CDR3 is CAWSVGLAGGPDEQFF. CDR3 nucleotide sequence: TGTGCCTGGAGTGTCGGATTAGCGGGAGGGCCCGATGAGCAGTTCTTC. The chain recombines TRBV30 with TRBJ2-1; TRBD2 agrees at 11 bases. CDR1 and CDR2 (germline): GTSNPN, SVGIG (reference sequence). Trimming removed 0 bases from V and 8 bases from J; junction bases left unmatched: 9. The CDR3 length is 16 residues.

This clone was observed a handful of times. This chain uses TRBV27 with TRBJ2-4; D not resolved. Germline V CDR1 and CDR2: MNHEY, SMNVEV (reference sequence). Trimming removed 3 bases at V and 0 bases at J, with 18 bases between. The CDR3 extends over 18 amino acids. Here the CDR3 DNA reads TGTGCCAGCAGTTTGCCCGGTGAGCTGAAACTAGCCAAAAACATTCAGTACTTC. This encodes CASSLPGELKLAKNIQYF.

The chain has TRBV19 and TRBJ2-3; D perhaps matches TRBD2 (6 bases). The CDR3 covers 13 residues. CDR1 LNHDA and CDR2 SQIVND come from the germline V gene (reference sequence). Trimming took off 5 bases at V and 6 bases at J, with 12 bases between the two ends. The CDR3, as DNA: TGTGCCAGTAGTCTCGGACTACCCGATACGCAGTATTTT. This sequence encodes CASSLGLPDTQYF.

DNA for the CDR3: TGTGCCAGCAGCGTCGAAGGGGTGGGTGCTGAAAAACTGTTTTTT. As protein: CASSVEGVGAEKLFF. The chain carries TRBV7-2 and TRBJ1-4; tentatively, D is TRBD1 (5 bases). Deletions cut 5 bases from V and 7 bases from J, with 17 bases between. The CDR3 is 15 amino acids. The germline V gene encodes CDR1 SGHTA and CDR2 FQGNSA. Drawing the rest from reference TRBV7-2 and TRBJ1-4, the complete variable domain is GAGVSQSPSNKVTEKGKDVELRCDPISGHTALYWYRQSLGQGLEFLIYFQGNSAPDKSGLPSDRFSAERTGGSVSTLTIQRTQQEDSAVYLCASSVEGVGAEKLFFGSGTQLSVL.

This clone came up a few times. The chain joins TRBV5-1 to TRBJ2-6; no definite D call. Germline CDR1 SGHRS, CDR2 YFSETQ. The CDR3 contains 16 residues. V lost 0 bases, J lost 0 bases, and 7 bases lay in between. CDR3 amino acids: CASSLAFASGANVLTF. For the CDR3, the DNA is TGCGCCAGCAGCTTGGCTTTCGCCTCTGGGGCCAACGTCCTGACTTTC.

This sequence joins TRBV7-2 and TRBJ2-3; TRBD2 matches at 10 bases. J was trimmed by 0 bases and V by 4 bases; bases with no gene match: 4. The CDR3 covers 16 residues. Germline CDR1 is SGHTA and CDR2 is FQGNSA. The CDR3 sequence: CASSSSGGQSTDTQYF. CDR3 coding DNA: TGTGCCAGCAGCTCTAGCGGGGGACAGAGCACAGATACGCAGTATTTT. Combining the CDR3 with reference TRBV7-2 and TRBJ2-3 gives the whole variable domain GAGVSQSPSNKVTEKGKDVELRCDPISGHTALYWYRQSLGQGLEFLIYFQGNSAPDKSGLPSDRFSAERTGGSVSTLTIQRTQQEDSAVYLCASSSSGGQSTDTQYFGPGTRLTVL.

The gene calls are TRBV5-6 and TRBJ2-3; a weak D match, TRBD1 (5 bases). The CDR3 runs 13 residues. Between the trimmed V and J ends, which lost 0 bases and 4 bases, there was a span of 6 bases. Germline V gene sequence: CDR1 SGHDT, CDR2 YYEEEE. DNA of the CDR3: TGTGCCAGCAGCTTGGGACAGTCAGATACGCAGTATTTT. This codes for CASSLGQSDTQYF.

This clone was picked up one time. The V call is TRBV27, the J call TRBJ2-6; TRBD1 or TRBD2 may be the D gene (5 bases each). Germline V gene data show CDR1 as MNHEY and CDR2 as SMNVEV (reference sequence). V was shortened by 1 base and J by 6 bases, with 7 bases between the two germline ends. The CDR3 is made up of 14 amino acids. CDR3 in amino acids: CASSLFGAANVLTF. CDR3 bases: TGTGCCAGCAGTTTATTCGGGGCGGCCAACGTCCTGACTTTC.

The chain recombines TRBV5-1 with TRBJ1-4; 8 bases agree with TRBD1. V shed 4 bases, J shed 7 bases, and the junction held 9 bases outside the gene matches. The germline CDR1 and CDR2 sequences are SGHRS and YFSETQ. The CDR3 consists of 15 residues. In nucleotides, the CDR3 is TGCGCCAGCAGCATAGGACAGGGAGTAGGTGAAAAACTGTTTTTT. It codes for CASSIGQGVGEKLFF.

The CDR3 region has the DNA TGTGCCAGCAGTGAAAGAGGAAGGGGGGGCCGATCTAGCACAGATACGCAGTATTTT. This gives the protein CASSERGRGGRSSTDTQYF. The genes are TRBV6-1 and TRBJ2-3; tentative D call: TRBD2 (7 bases). The CDR3 has 19 amino acids. With 2 bases removed from V and 0 bases from J, the gap between germline ends came to 21 bases. Germline values: CDR1 MNHNS, CDR2 SASEGT.

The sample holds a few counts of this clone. The CDR3 sequence: CASSRDSNQPQHF. The DNA for the CDR3 is TGTGCCAGCAGCCGGGACAGCAATCAGCCCCAGCATTTT. The gene calls are TRBV2 and TRBJ1-5, with D perhaps TRBD1 (5 bases). The CDR3 is made up of 13 amino acids. Germline V gene sequence: CDR1 SNHLY, CDR2 FYNNEI. Trimming took 6 bases from V and 1 from J, leaving 7 bases between them.

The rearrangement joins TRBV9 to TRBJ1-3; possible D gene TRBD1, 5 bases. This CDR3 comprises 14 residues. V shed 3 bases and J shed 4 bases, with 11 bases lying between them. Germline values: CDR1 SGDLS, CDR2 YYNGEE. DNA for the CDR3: TGTGCCAGCAGCGCAGGGTTAGCGGGAAACACCATATATTTT. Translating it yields CASSAGLAGNTIYF.